The 14 T cell receptor beta chains below all came from one sample that was sequenced in a study of T cells in Graves' hyperthyroidism and ophthalmopathy. Amplification of TCR beta CDR3 regions was performed using RNA transcripts as template. The TCR CDR3 first-round RT-PCR relied on the HTBI primer set. Via MiXCR, TCRdb re-called the multiplex PCR reads, giving one row per CDR3 protein. The sample lists 490,000 or so distinct CDR3 sequences; under 25% were seen once. Material for sequencing was blood. The receptors come from a woman aged 65 to 85 with Graves' ophthalmopathy.

This clonotype has at least ten counts. V gene TRBV27 combines with J gene TRBJ2-3; D possibly corresponds to TRBD2 (6 bases). Germline V gives CDR1 MNHEY, CDR2 SMNVEV (reference sequence). V lost 6 bases, J lost 4 bases, and 11 bases lay in between. The CDR3 sequence is 13 residues long. Here the CDR3 DNA reads TGTGCCAGCAGCCGGCGGGGCCCAGATACGCAGTATTTT. It specifies CASSRRGPDTQYF.

In its sample, this clonotype was seen a few times. The chain combines TRBV11-2 with TRBJ2-1; D possibly matches TRBD1 or TRBD2 (7 bases each). CDR1 is SGHAT, CDR2 FQNNGV, per germline. This CDR3 contains 16 residues. Trimming stripped 3 bases from V and 4 bases from J, with 16 bases between. CDR3 DNA: TGTGCCAGCAGCTTGGCAGGGGGGGAATTTTACAATGAGCAGTTCTTC. It specifies CASSLAGGEFYNEQFF. Combining the CDR3 with reference TRBV11-2 and TRBJ2-1 gives the whole variable domain EAGVAQSPRYKIIEKRQSVAFWCNPISGHATLYWYQQILGQGPKLLIQFQNNGVVDDSQLPKDRFSAERLKGVDSTLKIQPAKLEDSAVYLCASSLAGGEFYNEQFFGPGTRLTVL.

The chain employs TRBV12-3 or TRBV12-4 and TRBJ2-4; no firm D call. Trimming took off 6 bases at V and 8 bases at J, with 17 bases between the two ends. The length of the CDR3 is 14 residues. CDR3 protein: CASSDTRPKYIQYF. CDR3 DNA sequence: TGTGCCAGCAGCGACACACGGCCCAAGTACATTCAGTACTTC.

The rearrangement links TRBV20-1 to TRBJ2-7; 7 bases are shared with TRBD2. J gave up 4 bases and V 3 bases, and 3 bases lay outside the gene matches. Germline V gene lookup returns CDR1 DFQATT and CDR2 SNEGSKA (reference sequence). This CDR3 comprises 12 residues. CDR3 DNA sequence: TGCAGTGCTAGTAGCGGGCCTTACGAGCAGTACTTC. It is translated as CSASSGPYEQYF.

This clonotype showed up many times. The chain uses TRBV11-2 and TRBJ2-3, with D possibly being TRBD1 or TRBD2 (5 bases each). Germline V gene data show CDR1 as SGHAT and CDR2 as FQNNGV. The CDR3 spans 15 residues. V was trimmed by 5 bases and J by 0 bases, leaving 12 bases between them. Written as DNA, the CDR3 is TGTGCCAGCAGCATGGGACCGTCGAGCACAGATACGCAGTATTTT. Its translation is CASSMGPSSTDTQYF.

This clonotype was counted between two and nine times. The V gene is TRBV9, the J gene TRBJ2-1; TRBD2 might be the D (5 bases). The germline V gene has CDR1 SGDLS and CDR2 YYNGEE. V was shortened by 0 bases and J by 0 bases, with 10 bases between the two germline ends. This CDR3 comprises 16 residues. The CDR3 spells CASSVGAASSYNEQFF. In nucleotides, the CDR3 is TGTGCCAGCAGCGTAGGAGCGGCTTCCTCCTACAATGAGCAGTTCTTC.

V and J are TRBV3-1 and TRBJ2-7, with D maybe TRBD1 (6 bases). CDR3 length equals 14 residues. Per the germline V gene, CDR1 is LGHDT and CDR2 is YNNKEL (reference sequence). Trimming removed 3 bases from V and 2 bases from J, with 11 bases in between. The CDR3 DNA is TGTGCCAGCAGCCAGAACAGGGCTCCCTACGAGCAGTACTTC. Its protein is CASSQNRAPYEQYF.

This clonotype was detected many times. V usage is TRBV6-2 or TRBV6-3 and J usage is TRBJ2-5; D is uncertain. V lost 6 bases and J 4 bases, leaving 18 bases between the germline ends. There are 15 residues in the CDR3. The germline CDR1 and CDR2 sequences are MNHEY and SVGEGT. The CDR3: CASRRPFSPRETQYF. The CDR3, as DNA: TGTGCCAGCAGACGCCCCTTCAGCCCAAGAGAGACCCAGTACTTC.

This clonotype was observed a handful of times. V gene TRBV20-1 combines with J gene TRBJ2-3, with D perhaps TRBD1 (5 bases). This CDR3 has 14 amino acids. V dropped 6 bases and J dropped 5 bases, with 18 bases sitting between them. Per the germline V gene, CDR1 is DFQATT and CDR2 is SNEGSKA (reference sequence). Written as DNA, the CDR3 is TGCAGTGCCAGACGATCACTTAGGGGAGATACGCAGTATTTT. Translating gives CSARRSLRGDTQYF.

The chain recombines TRBV27 with TRBJ2-7, with TRBD2 matching over 10 bases. The germline V gene has CDR1 MNHEY and CDR2 SMNVEV (reference sequence). Trimming cost V 11 bases and J 6 bases; bases outside gene matches: 10. The CDR3 consists of 13 residues. This chain's CDR3 is CASATSGVGEQYF. The CDR3 region has the DNA TGTGCCTCAGCCACTAGCGGGGTCGGCGAGCAGTACTTC.

This clonotype was seen more than once but under ten times. The rearrangement joins TRBV27 to TRBJ1-2; 10 bases match TRBD1. V gave up 6 bases and J gave up 5 bases; unmatched junction bases: 3. This CDR3 spans 13 amino acids. Germline V lookup: CDR1 MNHEY, CDR2 SMNVEV (reference sequence). The CDR3 protein is CASRGQGVYGYTF. The CDR3 DNA reads as TGTGCCAGCAGAGGACAGGGGGTGTATGGCTACACCTTC.

The chain is built from TRBV18 and TRBJ1-4; tentatively, D is TRBD1 (6 bases). The CDR3 length is 15 residues. The germline V gene encodes CDR1 KGHSH and CDR2 LQKENI. V was trimmed by 4 bases and J by 6 bases, leaving 15 bases between them. The chain's CDR3 is CASSLLGGGDEKLFF. The CDR3 nucleotides are TGTGCCAGCTCACTGCTAGGGGGAGGCGATGAAAAACTGTTTTTT.

The V gene is TRBV9, the J gene TRBJ1-2; no clear D. The CDR3 has 13 residues. Germline V gene sequence: CDR1 SGDLS, CDR2 YYNGEE. Trimming left V 2 bases short and J 7 bases short, with 12 bases between. CDR3 protein: CASSVTSSSGYTF. In DNA, the CDR3 is TGTGCCAGCAGCGTTACCTCTAGCTCTGGCTACACCTTC.

This clonotype was observed a handful of times. The CDR3 sequence is CASSFGKGEQYF. The CDR3 DNA reads as TGTGCCAGCAGTTTTGGCAAGGGGGAGCAGTACTTC. The chain carries TRBV12-3 or TRBV12-4 and TRBJ2-7; weak D call: TRBD1 (5 bases). V lost 3 bases, J lost 7 bases, and 10 bases lay in between. CDR3 length: 12 residues.